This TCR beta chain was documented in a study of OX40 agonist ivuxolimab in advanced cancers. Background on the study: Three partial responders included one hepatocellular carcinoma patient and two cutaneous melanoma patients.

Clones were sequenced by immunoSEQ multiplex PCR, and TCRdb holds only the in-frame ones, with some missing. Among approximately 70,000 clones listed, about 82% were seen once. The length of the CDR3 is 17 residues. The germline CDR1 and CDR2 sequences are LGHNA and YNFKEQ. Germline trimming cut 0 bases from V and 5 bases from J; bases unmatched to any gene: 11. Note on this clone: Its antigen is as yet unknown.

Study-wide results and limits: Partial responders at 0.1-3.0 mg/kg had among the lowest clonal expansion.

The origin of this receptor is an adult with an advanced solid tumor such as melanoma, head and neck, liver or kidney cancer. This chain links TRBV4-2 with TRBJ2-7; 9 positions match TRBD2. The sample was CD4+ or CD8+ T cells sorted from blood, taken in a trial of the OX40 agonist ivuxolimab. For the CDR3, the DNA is TGTGCCAGCAGCCAAGATCAAGCGGGGGGCGTCTCAAACGAGCAGTACTTC. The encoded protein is CASSQDQAGGVSNEQYF.